The 32 T cell receptor beta chains below all came from one sample that was sequenced in a study of blood T cell repertoires in COVID-19. TCRdb keeps only in-frame clones here, not all; method: immunoSEQ multiplex PCR. The sample holds 30,000 to 35,000 clones, 75% seen once. The sample consisted of peripheral blood. The receptors originated from an elderly man with active or convalescent COVID-19.

This clone appeared a single time. V and J are TRBV12-3 or TRBV12-4 and TRBJ1-4; possible D gene TRBD1, 5 bases. Trimming pared 4 bases from V and 8 bases from J, leaving 11 bases between. The CDR3 length is 13 residues. The CDR3 region is CASSWGREEKLFF. The DNA for the CDR3 is TGTGCCAGCAGTTGGGGCAGGGAAGAAAAACTGTTTTTT.

This clone was found a few times. V usage is TRBV18 and J usage is TRBJ2-2; TRBD2 matches 12 bases. Germline V gene lookup returns CDR1 KGHSH and CDR2 LQKENI. The CDR3 runs to 18 residues. Trimming at V came to 3 bases and at J to 0 bases, leaving 5 bases not matched to a gene. Here the CDR3 reads CASSPLRTSGTNTGELFF. In nucleotides, the CDR3 is TGTGCCAGCTCACCTTTAAGGACTAGCGGGACGAACACCGGGGAGCTGTTTTTT.

By its share, this clone is medium-sized. This chain joins TRBV27 and TRBJ2-1; D might be TRBD2 (6 bases). The V end lost 4 bases, the J end lost 8 bases, and 15 bases lay between the germline ends. CDR1 and CDR2 (germline): MNHEY, SMNVEV (reference sequence). The CDR3 has 14 residues. Here the CDR3 DNA reads TGTGCCAGCAGTTCCACGGGGGATATATATGAGCAGTTCTTC. It translates to CASSSTGDIYEQFF.

This sequence joins TRBV3-1 (or the pseudogene TRBV3-2) and TRBJ2-2; 8 bases fit TRBD1. CDR1 is LGHDT, CDR2 YNNKEL, per germline (reference sequence). CDR3 length equals 15 residues. The junction had 3 bases not matched to a gene; V was cut back by 3 bases and J by 3 bases. The CDR3 nucleotides read TGTGCCAGCAGCCAGACAGGGGATTACACCGGGGAGCTGTTTTTT. Its translation is CASSQTGDYTGELFF.

This clone was seen just once. The chain carries TRBV11-2 and TRBJ1-4; 7 positions match TRBD1. CDR3 length equals 17 residues. V gave up 6 bases and J gave up 4 bases; unmatched junction bases: 14. Per the germline V gene, CDR1 is SGHAT and CDR2 is FQNNGV. The CDR3 spells CASRRQGILFGNEKLFF. The CDR3 region has the DNA TGTGCCAGCAGGCGACAGGGAATCTTGTTCGGTAATGAAAAACTGTTTTTT.

The rearrangement joins TRBV3-1 (or the pseudogene TRBV3-2) to TRBJ1-6; TRBD1 aligns across 8 bases. Germline CDR1 is LGHDT and CDR2 is YNNKEL (reference sequence). The V and J ends lost 6 bases and 9 bases, in that order; junction bases with no gene match: 4. CDR3 length: 13 amino acids. In DNA, the CDR3 is TGTGCCAGCAGGACAGGGGAGGGTTCACCCCTCCACTTT. Amino acid sequence: CASRTGEGSPLHF.

This clone occurred once. J is TRBJ1-1 and V is TRBV28; D is uncertain. Between the trimmed V and J ends, which lost 5 bases and 1 base, there was a span of 26 bases. The CDR3 extends over 19 amino acids. CDR1 and CDR2 (germline): MDHEN, SYDVKM. CDR3 region: CASSPREAVLGRQNTEAFF. The CDR3 DNA reads as TGTGCCAGCAGTCCGAGGGAGGCTGTTTTGGGCAGGCAGAACACTGAAGCTTTCTTT.

The J gene is TRBJ2-7, the V gene TRBV28, with a weak D call TRBD2 (7 bases). This CDR3 contains 15 residues. From germline, CDR1 is MDHEN and CDR2 SYDVKM. Deletions cut 1 base from V and 3 bases from J, with 13 bases between. The CDR3 DNA follows: TGTGCCAGCAGTTTATTAGGGGGGGCGCGCTACGAGCAGTACTTC. Translated, it gives CASSLLGGARYEQYF.

This clone was seen a single time. The V call is TRBV2, the J call TRBJ2-7, with D possibly TRBD1 on 6 matching bases. The V gene lost 7 bases and the J gene lost 7 bases, with 17 bases spanning the gap. The CDR3 runs to 13 residues. In germline, CDR1 is SNHLY, CDR2 FYNNEI. CDR3 residues: CASTLGSQGEQYF. The CDR3 bases are TGTGCCAGCACCCTAGGTAGCCAGGGGGAGCAGTACTTC.

The chain couples TRBV5-1 to TRBJ1-1; weak D call: TRBD1 (5 bases). Germline CDR1 SGHRS, CDR2 YFSETQ. Trimming took 1 base from V and 5 from J, leaving 9 bases between them. CDR3 length equals 13 residues. CDR3 in amino acids: CASSLFGGTEAFF. The DNA for the CDR3 is TGCGCCAGCAGCTTGTTTGGGGGGACTGAAGCTTTCTTT. Using reference TRBV5-1 and TRBJ1-1 for the parts outside the CDR3, the full variable domain is KAGVTQTPRYLIKTRGQQVTLSCSPISGHRSVSWYQQTPGQGLQFLFEYFSETQRNKGNFPGRFSGRQFSNSRSEMNVSTLELGDSALYLCASSLFGGTEAFFGQGTRLTVV.

The V gene is TRBV10-2, the J gene TRBJ2-5; the D gene is possibly TRBD2 (7 bases). V was pared by 0 bases and J by 5 bases, with 16 bases between. This CDR3 spans 16 amino acids. CDR1 and CDR2 (germline): WSHSY, SAAADI. CDR3 sequence: CASSESVRGGRETQYF. CDR3 coding DNA: TGCGCCAGCAGTGAGTCGGTTAGGGGGGGCCGGGAGACCCAGTACTTC.

The chain couples TRBV4-1 to TRBJ2-1; 7 positions agree with TRBD2. Germline V gene sequence: CDR1 MGHRA, CDR2 YSYEKL. The CDR3 is made up of 15 amino acids. J was trimmed by 2 bases and V by 6 bases; bases with no gene match: 7. The CDR3 spells CASRLEAGPYNEQFF. DNA for the CDR3: TGCGCCAGCAGACTAGAAGCGGGACCCTACAATGAGCAGTTCTTC.

The chain links TRBV28 to TRBJ1-2, with D maybe TRBD1 (6 bases). V was trimmed by 2 bases and J by 0 bases, leaving 10 bases between them. The CDR3 consists of 15 residues. The germline gives CDR1 MDHEN, CDR2 SYDVKM. The CDR3, as DNA: TGTGCCAGCAGTTTAACATCAGGGGCTAACTATGGCTACACCTTC. Its translation: CASSLTSGANYGYTF.

The table lists this clone with a few counts. The chain has TRBV9 and TRBJ2-7, with D hard to call. There are 13 residues in the CDR3. In germline, CDR1 is SGDLS, CDR2 YYNGEE. V was pared by 3 bases and J by 5 bases, with 12 bases between. CDR3 nucleotide sequence: TGTGCCAGCAGCGGTTCCACATTCCACGAGCAGTACTTC. Protein sequence: CASSGSTFHEQYF.

This clone was recorded a few times. The chain joins TRBV15 to TRBJ1-1, with D uncertain. The germline gives CDR1 LNHNV, CDR2 YYDKDF (reference sequence). This CDR3 has 14 residues. The V end lost 9 bases, the J end lost 5 bases, and 19 bases lay between the germline ends. Here the CDR3 reads CATAAKVSGTEAFF. The DNA of the CDR3 is TGTGCCACGGCGGCCAAGGTGTCGGGAACTGAAGCTTTCTTT.

The V gene is TRBV2, the J gene TRBJ1-1, with D perhaps matching TRBD1 (6 bases). The CDR3 extends over 14 amino acids. V shed 8 bases and J shed 0 bases, with 13 bases lying between them. Germline V gene sequence: CDR1 SNHLY, CDR2 FYNNEI. CDR3 coding DNA: TGTGCCAGCGATTACAGGGCCATGAACACTGAAGCTTTCTTT. Its protein is CASDYRAMNTEAFF.

The chain couples TRBV6-1 to TRBJ1-1, with D unclear. Germline values: CDR1 MNHNS, CDR2 SASEGT. CDR3 length: 14 amino acids. V was cut by 1 base and J by 10 bases, with 16 bases left in between. The CDR3 nucleotides read TGTGCCAGCAGTGAAGAGACTGCGACCTCCTTAGCTTTCTTT. This codes for CASSEETATSLAFF.

The chain couples TRBV2 to TRBJ1-3; D remains unclear. This CDR3 spans 13 amino acids. Germline values: CDR1 SNHLY, CDR2 FYNNEI. V was cut by 4 bases and J by 10 bases, with 14 bases left in between. The chain's CDR3 is CASSGTLLLTIYF. The CDR3 coding sequence is TGTGCCAGCAGTGGAACTCTTCTCCTAACCATATATTTT.

V is TRBV28 and J is TRBJ1-5; 7 positions match TRBD1. The length of the CDR3 is 18 residues. The V segment lost 4 bases and the J segment 2 bases; nucleotides outside the gene matches: 14. The germline gives CDR1 MDHEN, CDR2 SYDVKM. CDR3 in amino acids: CASSSHPKITGGNQPQHF. The CDR3 bases are TGTGCCAGCAGTTCTCACCCAAAAATTACAGGGGGCAATCAGCCCCAGCATTTT.

The chain carries TRBV11-2 and TRBJ2-3; 10 bases fit TRBD2. CDR1 and CDR2 from the germline V gene are SGHAT and FQNNGV. The V segment lost 5 bases and the J segment 1 base; nucleotides outside the gene matches: 3. This CDR3 contains 15 residues. CDR3 in DNA: TGTGCCAGCAGCCGAGGACTAGCGGGCACAGATACGCAGTATTTT. This translates into CASSRGLAGTDTQYF.

The V and J genes are TRBV28 and TRBJ1-1; D possibly corresponds to TRBD1 (5 bases). V dropped 3 bases and J dropped 5 bases, with 16 bases sitting between them. The CDR3 is 15 amino acids. From germline, CDR1 is MDHEN and CDR2 SYDVKM. CDR3 sequence: CASSFLSGGRTEAFF. The CDR3 DNA reads as TGTGCCAGCAGTTTTCTATCGGGGGGGAGGACTGAAGCTTTCTTT.

V and J are TRBV27 and TRBJ2-7; perhaps TRBD1 as D (5 bases). V gave up 1 base and J gave up 3 bases, with 7 bases separating them. This CDR3 has 13 amino acids. In germline, CDR1 is MNHEY, CDR2 SMNVEV (reference sequence). The CDR3 spells CASSLYTGYEQYF. CDR3 nucleotide sequence: TGTGCCAGCAGTTTATATACAGGCTACGAGCAGTACTTC.

V usage is TRBV27 and J usage is TRBJ1-2; D remains ambiguous. The CDR3 has 12 residues. V lost 5 bases and J lost 3, with 7 bases in between. Germline V gene data show CDR1 as MNHEY and CDR2 as SMNVEV (reference sequence). The CDR3 bases are TGTGCCAGCAGTCACCGGGACTATGGCTACACCTTC. Its protein product is CASSHRDYGYTF.

The chain is built from TRBV2 and TRBJ2-5; D ambiguous. Between the trimmed V and J ends, which lost 5 bases and 3 bases, there was a span of 7 bases. Looked up from germline, CDR1 is SNHLY and CDR2 is FYNNEI. The CDR3 has 12 residues. CDR3: CASSQSEETQYF. The CDR3, as DNA: TGTGCCAGCAGTCAGAGCGAAGAGACCCAGTACTTC.

This sequence joins TRBV9 and TRBJ2-5; 7 bases map to TRBD2. The CDR3 covers 16 residues. V shed 3 bases, J shed 5 bases, and the junction held 13 bases outside the gene matches. Germline values: CDR1 SGDLS, CDR2 YYNGEE. The CDR3 protein is CASSGPVVGGSETQYF. CDR3 bases: TGTGCCAGCAGCGGCCCAGTGGTGGGAGGGAGCGAGACCCAGTACTTC.

The V call is TRBV9, the J call TRBJ2-1; 9 bases map to TRBD2. Germline CDR1 is SGDLS and CDR2 is YYNGEE. V was clipped by 2 bases and J by 5 bases; unmatched bases: 2. The length of the CDR3 is 14 residues. The CDR3, as DNA: TGTGCCAGCAGCGTCGGCGGGGGGGACAATGAGCAGTTCTTC. Its protein product is CASSVGGGDNEQFF.

This rearrangement joins TRBV6-5 to TRBJ2-1; the match to TRBD2 covers 9 bases. Losses at the gene ends were 6 bases for V and 9 bases for J; bases not matched to a gene: 12. This CDR3 is 15 amino acids long. The V gene's germline CDR1 is MNHEY and CDR2 SVGAGI. CDR3 nucleotides: TGTGCCAGCAGAGCCGGGACTAGCAACCTCGGTGAGCAGTTCTTC. Translating gives CASRAGTSNLGEQFF.

The chain employs TRBV29-1 and TRBJ1-2, with 8 bases aligning to TRBD1. The length of the CDR3 is 12 residues. From germline, CDR1 is SQVTM and CDR2 ANQGSEA. The ends lost 6 bases at V and 5 bases at J; junction bases unmatched: 5. CDR3 amino acids: CSVRDRQYGYTF. The CDR3 nucleotides read TGCAGCGTACGGGACAGGCAATATGGCTACACCTTC.

The chain uses TRBV10-3 and TRBJ1-5, with 11 bases fitting TRBD1. J was trimmed by 5 bases and V by 0 bases; bases with no gene match: 9. The CDR3 consists of 18 residues. The germline V gene has CDR1 ENHRY and CDR2 SYGVKD. CDR3 protein: CAISESPSGTGGDQPQHF. The CDR3 region has the DNA TGTGCCATCAGTGAGTCACCCTCCGGGACAGGGGGAGATCAGCCCCAGCATTTT.

The chain combines TRBV19 with TRBJ2-3, with a possible D match to TRBD2 (5 bases). CDR3 length equals 13 residues. Germline V CDR1 and CDR2: LNHDA, SQIVND (reference sequence). V lost 9 bases and J lost 2, with 12 bases in between. The CDR3 is CASFATNTDTQYF. CDR3 DNA sequence: TGTGCCAGCTTCGCGACTAACACAGATACGCAGTATTTT.

Details on this clone: One end of the junction fails to match germline, which may point to a read error. This chain connects TRBV12-3 or TRBV12-4 to TRBJ2-1; 11 nucleotides align to TRBD2. This CDR3 has 13 residues. CDR3 coding DNA: TGTGCCAGCAGTATAGCGGGAGGGTCCACGCAGTTCTTC. Amino acid sequence: CASSIAGGSTQFF.

The rearrangement uses TRBV28 and TRBJ2-7, with D perhaps matching TRBD1 (6 bases). Germline CDR1 and CDR2: MDHEN and SYDVKM. Trimming took off 7 bases at V and 2 bases at J, with 21 bases between the two ends. This CDR3 region has 16 residues. The CDR3 region is CASNSLTDRRAYEQYF. The DNA of the CDR3 is TGTGCCAGCAACTCCTTGACCGACAGGAGAGCCTACGAGCAGTACTTC.